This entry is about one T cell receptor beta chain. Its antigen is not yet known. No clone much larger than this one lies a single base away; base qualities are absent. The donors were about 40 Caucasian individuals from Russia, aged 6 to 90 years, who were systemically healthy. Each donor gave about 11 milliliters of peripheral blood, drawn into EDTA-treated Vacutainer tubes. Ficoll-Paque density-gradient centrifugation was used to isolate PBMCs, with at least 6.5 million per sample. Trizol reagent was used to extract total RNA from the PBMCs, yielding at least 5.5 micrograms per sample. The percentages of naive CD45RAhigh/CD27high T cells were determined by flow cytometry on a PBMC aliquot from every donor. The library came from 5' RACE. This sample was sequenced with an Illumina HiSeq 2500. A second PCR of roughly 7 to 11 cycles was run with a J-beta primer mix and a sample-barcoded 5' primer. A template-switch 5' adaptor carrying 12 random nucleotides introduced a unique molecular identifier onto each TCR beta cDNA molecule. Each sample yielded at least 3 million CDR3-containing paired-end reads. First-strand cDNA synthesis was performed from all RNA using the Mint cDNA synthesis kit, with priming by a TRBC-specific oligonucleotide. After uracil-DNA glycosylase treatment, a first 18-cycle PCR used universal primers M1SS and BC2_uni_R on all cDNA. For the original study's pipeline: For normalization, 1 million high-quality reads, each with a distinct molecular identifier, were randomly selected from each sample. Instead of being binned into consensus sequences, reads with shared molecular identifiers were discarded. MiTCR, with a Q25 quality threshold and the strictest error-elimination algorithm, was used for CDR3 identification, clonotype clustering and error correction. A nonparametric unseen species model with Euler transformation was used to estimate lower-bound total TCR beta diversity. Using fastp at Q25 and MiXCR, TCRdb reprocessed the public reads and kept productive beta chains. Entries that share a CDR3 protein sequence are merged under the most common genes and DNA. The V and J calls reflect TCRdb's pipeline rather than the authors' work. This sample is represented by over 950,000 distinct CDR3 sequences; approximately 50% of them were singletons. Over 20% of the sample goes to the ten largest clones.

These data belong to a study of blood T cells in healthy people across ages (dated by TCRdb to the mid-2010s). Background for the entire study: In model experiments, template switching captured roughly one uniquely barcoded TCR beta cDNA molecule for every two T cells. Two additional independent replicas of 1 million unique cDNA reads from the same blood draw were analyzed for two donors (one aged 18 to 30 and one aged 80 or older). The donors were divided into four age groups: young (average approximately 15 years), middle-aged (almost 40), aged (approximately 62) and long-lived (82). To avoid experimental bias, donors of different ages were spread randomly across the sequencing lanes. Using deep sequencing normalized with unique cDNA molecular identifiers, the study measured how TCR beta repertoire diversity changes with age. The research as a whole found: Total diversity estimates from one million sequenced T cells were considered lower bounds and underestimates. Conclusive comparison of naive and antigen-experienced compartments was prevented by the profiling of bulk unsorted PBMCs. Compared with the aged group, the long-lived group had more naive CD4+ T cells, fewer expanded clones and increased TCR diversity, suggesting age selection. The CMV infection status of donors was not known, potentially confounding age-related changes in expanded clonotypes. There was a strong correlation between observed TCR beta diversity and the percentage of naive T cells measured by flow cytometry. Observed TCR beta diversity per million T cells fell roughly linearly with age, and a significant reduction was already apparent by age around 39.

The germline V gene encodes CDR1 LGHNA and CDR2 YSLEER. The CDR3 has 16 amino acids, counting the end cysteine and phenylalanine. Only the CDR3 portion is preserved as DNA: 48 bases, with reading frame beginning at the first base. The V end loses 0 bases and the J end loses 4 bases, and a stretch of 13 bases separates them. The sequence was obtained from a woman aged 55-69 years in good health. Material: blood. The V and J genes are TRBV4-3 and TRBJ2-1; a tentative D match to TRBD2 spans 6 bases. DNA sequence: TGCGCCAGCAGCCAAGACCGACGAGCGGGTTACAATGAGCAGTTCTTC. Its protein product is CASSQDRRAGYNEQFF.